The 21 T cell receptor beta chains below all came from one sample that was sequenced in a study of blood T cell repertoires in COVID-19. The protocol was immunoSEQ multiplex PCR, while the TCRdb copy is restricted to in-frame clones and leaves out a portion. The sample holds tens of thousands of clones, 70% to 90% seen once. The sequencing sample was made of peripheral blood. These receptors were taken from a man between 65 and 85 years old with acute or convalescent COVID-19.

The V gene is TRBV29-1, the J gene TRBJ2-5; 7 nucleotides align to TRBD2. J gave up 5 bases and V 8 bases, and 8 bases lay outside the gene matches. The CDR3 covers 12 residues. CDR1 is SQVTM, CDR2 ANQGSEA, per germline. CDR3 nucleotide sequence: TGCAGCTCGGAGGTCGGGGGGGAGACCCAGTACTTC. Amino acid sequence: CSSEVGGETQYF.

This chain uses TRBV5-1 with TRBJ2-1, with 10 bases fitting TRBD2. Germline assignment: CDR1 SGHRS and CDR2 YFSETQ. Unmatched junction bases numbered 4, after V lost 3 bases and J lost 4 bases. The CDR3 runs to 15 residues. The CDR3 reads CASSSGLAEYNEQFF. The CDR3 DNA sequence: TGCGCCAGCAGCTCCGGACTAGCGGAATACAATGAGCAGTTCTTC.

The J gene is TRBJ2-3, the V gene TRBV11-2; TRBD2 matches 7 bases. There are 19 residues in the CDR3. Germline V CDR1 and CDR2: SGHAT, FQNNGV. After removal of 2 bases from V and 3 bases from J, the junction contained 17 bases not matched to a gene. The CDR3 reads CASSLNSFFGRVGTDTQYF. The CDR3 DNA reads as TGTGCCAGCAGCTTAAATTCTTTTTTTGGGAGGGTGGGGACAGATACGCAGTATTTT.

The rearrangement uses TRBV2 and TRBJ2-1; TRBD2 matches at 10 bases. This CDR3 spans 18 amino acids. J gave up 0 bases and V 5 bases, and 10 bases lay outside the gene matches. Germline V gene data show CDR1 as SNHLY and CDR2 as FYNNEI. The CDR3 reads CASSLRSPSGGSYNEQFF. The CDR3 nucleotides are TGTGCCAGCAGTCTCAGGAGCCCTAGCGGGGGCTCCTACAATGAGCAGTTCTTC. The variable domain in full, with the rest retrieved from reference TRBV2 and TRBJ2-1, is EPEVTQTPSHQVTQMGQEVILRCVPISNHLYFYWYRQILGQKVEFLVSFYNNEISEKSEIFDDQFSVERPDGSNFTLKIRSTKLEDSAMYFCASSLRSPSGGSYNEQFFGPGTRLTVL.

The CDR3 sequence: CASSQGGGNTIYF. In DNA form, the CDR3 reads TGTGCCAGCAGCCAGGGGGGTGGAAACACCATATATTTT. This chain connects TRBV3-1 (or the pseudogene TRBV3-2) to TRBJ1-3; D may be TRBD1 (5 bases). CDR1 and CDR2 from the germline V gene are LGHDT and YNNKEL (reference sequence). This CDR3 contains 13 residues. V was trimmed by 3 bases and J by 3 bases, leaving 6 bases between them.

The chain is built from TRBV10-3 and TRBJ2-7; 7 bases match TRBD2. J lost 4 bases, V lost 8 bases, and 14 bases had no gene match. The CDR3 contains 15 residues. The germline V gene has CDR1 ENHRY and CDR2 SYGVKD. Here the CDR3 DNA reads TGTGCCATCGGGCGGAGCGGGGACTCTAAGTACGAGCAGTACTTC. Translating it yields CAIGRSGDSKYEQYF.

The gene calls are TRBV5-5 and TRBJ2-4, with 8 bases matching TRBD1. Per germline, CDR1 SGHKS and CDR2 YYEKEE (reference sequence). Trimming cost V 4 bases and J 7 bases; bases outside gene matches: 7. CDR3 size: 14 residues. CDR3 nucleotide sequence: TGTGCCAGCAGCCTATCGACAGGGGTGAACATTCAGTACTTC. Translation: CASSLSTGVNIQYF. The whole variable domain, filled in from reference TRBV5-5 and TRBJ2-4, reads DAGVTQSPTHLIKTRGQQVTLRCSPISGHKSVSWYQQVLGQGPQFIFQYYEKEERGRGNFPDRFSARQFPNYSSELNVNALLLGDSALYLCASSLSTGVNIQYFGAGTRLSVL.

This CDR3 reads CASSVYLAGGHEQFF. CDR3 nucleotide sequence: TGTGCCAGCAGCGTATATCTAGCGGGGGGGCATGAGCAGTTCTTC. The chain combines TRBV9 with TRBJ2-1, with TRBD2 identical over 12 bases. Germline values: CDR1 SGDLS, CDR2 YYNGEE. J lost 8 bases, V lost 1 base, and 4 bases had no gene match. The CDR3 is made up of 15 amino acids.

The CDR3 spells CASSLPGGVYGYTF. The DNA for the CDR3 is TGTGCCAGCAGCCTTCCAGGGGGAGTCTATGGCTACACCTTC. The rearrangement joins TRBV3-1 (or the pseudogene TRBV3-2) to TRBJ1-2; 7 nucleotides agree with TRBD1. The CDR3 is 14 amino acids. Trimming took 4 bases from V and 4 from J; bases not matched to a gene: 6. Germline V gene data show CDR1 as LGHDT and CDR2 as YNNKEL (reference sequence).

The chain couples TRBV6-5 to TRBJ1-2; D perhaps matches TRBD1 (6 bases). This CDR3 is built from 15 residues. Germline CDR1 MNHEY, CDR2 SVGAGI. V lost 5 bases and J 5 bases, leaving 18 bases between the germline ends. The CDR3 here is CASSTHNRDKYGYTF. The CDR3 nucleotides read TGTGCCAGCAGTACTCATAACCGGGACAAGTATGGCTACACCTTC.

The V and J genes are TRBV18 and TRBJ2-5; D might be TRBD1 (7 bases). Germline assignment: CDR1 KGHSH and CDR2 LQKENI. Trimming stripped 5 bases from V and 10 bases from J, with 23 bases between. The CDR3 runs to 15 residues. The CDR3 DNA reads TGTGCCAGCTCAGAAGGGGACAGTGCCAGAGCGGGCCAGTACTTC. Translation gives CASSEGDSARAGQYF. The variable domain in full, completed from reference TRBV18 and TRBJ2-5, reads NAGVMQNPRHLVRRRGQEARLRCSPMKGHSHVYWYRQLPEEGLKFMVYLQKENIIDESGMPKERFSAEFPKEGPSILRIQQVVRGDSAAYFCASSEGDSARAGQYFGPGTRLLVL.

The chain carries TRBV3-1 (or the pseudogene TRBV3-2) and TRBJ1-3; TRBD1 matches 8 bases. From germline, CDR1 is LGHDT and CDR2 YNNKEL (reference sequence). J lost 4 bases, V lost 6 bases, and 5 bases had no gene match. The CDR3 totals 14 residues. This chain's CDR3 is CASRNQGAGNTIYF. The CDR3 bases are TGTGCCAGCAGGAACCAGGGGGCGGGAAACACCATATATTTT.

This chain joins TRBV2 and TRBJ1-5, with a possible D match to TRBD1 (5 bases). The germline gives CDR1 SNHLY, CDR2 FYNNEI. Trimming took off 5 bases at V and 2 bases at J, with 10 bases between the two ends. The CDR3 loop spans 14 amino acids. CDR3 residues: CASSRSRGNQPQHF. Here the CDR3 DNA reads TGTGCCAGCAGTAGAAGCAGGGGCAATCAGCCCCAGCATTTT.

This clone was recorded once. The chain recombines TRBV5-1 with TRBJ2-7; 7 bases match TRBD2. This CDR3 contains 15 residues. Germline V CDR1 and CDR2: SGHRS, YFSETQ. Trimming took 0 bases from V and 1 from J; bases not matched to a gene: 4. CDR3 DNA sequence: TGCGCCAGCAGCTTGGTGGGGGGGTCTTCCTACGAGCAGTACTTC. Translated: CASSLVGGSSYEQYF. The variable domain in full, with the rest retrieved from reference TRBV5-1 and TRBJ2-7, is KAGVTQTPRYLIKTRGQQVTLSCSPISGHRSVSWYQQTPGQGLQFLFEYFSETQRNKGNFPGRFSGRQFSNSRSEMNVSTLELGDSALYLCASSLVGGSSYEQYFGPGTRLTVT.

V is TRBV11-1 and J is TRBJ1-6, with D tentatively TRBD1 (5 bases). The CDR3 has 14 amino acids. In germline, CDR1 is SGHAT, CDR2 FQDESV (reference sequence). V gave up 6 bases and J gave up 10 bases, with 16 bases separating them. The CDR3 DNA sequence: TGTGCCAGCAGGGCGGTCCAGGGAGGCTCACCCCTCCACTTT. This encodes CASRAVQGGSPLHF.

The V gene is TRBV6-5, the J gene TRBJ2-3; D might be TRBD1 (5 bases). Trimming took off 11 bases at V and 2 bases at J, with 8 bases between the two ends. Germline V gene data show CDR1 as MNHEY and CDR2 as SVGAGI. CDR3 length: 11 amino acids. The CDR3 coding sequence is TGTGCCGGGGCTATCACAGATACGCAGTATTTT. It codes for CAGAITDTQYF.

The CDR3 DNA follows: TGTGCCAGCAGCTTAGAGGCAGGGGACTACGAGCAGTACTTC. Translating gives CASSLEAGDYEQYF. The V call is TRBV11-3, the J call TRBJ2-7, with D possibly being TRBD1 (6 bases). Germline CDR1 and CDR2: SGHNT and YENEEA. There are 14 residues in the CDR3. Trimming cost V 0 bases and J 3 bases, with 9 bases left between them.

This rearrangement joins TRBV4-2 to TRBJ2-1; 9 positions agree with TRBD2. The length of the CDR3 is 20 residues. CDR1 is LGHNA and CDR2 is YNFKEQ in the germline V gene. V lost 1 base, J lost 4 bases, and 17 bases stayed unmatched. The CDR3 nucleotides are TGTGCCAGCAGCCAAGTTGGGGTAGTAGAGGCGGGGGGGCCGTACAATGAGCAGTTCTTC. This encodes CASSQVGVVEAGGPYNEQFF.

This CDR3 reads CASSQVEKDRTGKGTDTQYF. The CDR3 DNA is TGTGCCAGCAGCCAAGTCGAGAAAGACAGGACAGGGAAGGGCACAGATACGCAGTATTTT. The chain uses TRBV3-1 (or the pseudogene TRBV3-2) and TRBJ2-3; 8 bases agree with TRBD1. V shed 1 base, J shed 1 base, and the junction held 16 bases outside the gene matches. This CDR3 has 20 residues. The V gene's germline CDR1 is LGHDT and CDR2 YNNKEL (reference sequence).

Only one count was recorded for this clone. This rearrangement joins TRBV7-8 to TRBJ2-7; 13 bases align to TRBD2. The trim removed 3 bases at V and 3 bases at J, leaving 17 bases unmatched. There are 20 residues in the CDR3. The germline V gene encodes CDR1 SGHVS and CDR2 FQNEAQ. The CDR3 region is CASSFPRLAGGLHPYYEQYF. The CDR3 DNA follows: TGTGCCAGCAGCTTCCCGAGACTAGCGGGGGGCCTTCATCCGTACTACGAGCAGTACTTC.

The rearrangement joins TRBV5-1 to TRBJ2-3, with TRBD2 matching 14 bases. Germline-derived CDR1 and CDR2 are SGHRS and YFSETQ. The V segment lost 3 bases and the J segment 5 bases; nucleotides outside the gene matches: 5. CDR3 length equals 16 residues. This CDR3 is CASSSGTSGGLDTQYF. Here the CDR3 DNA reads TGCGCCAGCAGCTCCGGGACTAGCGGGGGACTAGATACGCAGTATTTT. Together with reference TRBV5-1 and TRBJ2-3, the CDR3 gives the full variable domain: KAGVTQTPRYLIKTRGQQVTLSCSPISGHRSVSWYQQTPGQGLQFLFEYFSETQRNKGNFPGRFSGRQFSNSRSEMNVSTLELGDSALYLCASSSGTSGGLDTQYFGPGTRLTVL.